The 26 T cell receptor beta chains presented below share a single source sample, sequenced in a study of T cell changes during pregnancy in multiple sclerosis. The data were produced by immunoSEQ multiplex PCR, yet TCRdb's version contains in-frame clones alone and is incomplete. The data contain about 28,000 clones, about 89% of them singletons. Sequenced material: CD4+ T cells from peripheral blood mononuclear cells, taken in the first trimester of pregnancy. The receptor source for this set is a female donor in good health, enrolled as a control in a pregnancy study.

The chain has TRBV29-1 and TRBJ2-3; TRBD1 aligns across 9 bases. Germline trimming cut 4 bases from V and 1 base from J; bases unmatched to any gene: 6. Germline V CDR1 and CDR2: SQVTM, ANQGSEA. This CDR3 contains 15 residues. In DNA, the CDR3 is TGCAGCGTTGCCGTCCGGGACAGGGGCACAGATACGCAGTATTTT. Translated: CSVAVRDRGTDTQYF.

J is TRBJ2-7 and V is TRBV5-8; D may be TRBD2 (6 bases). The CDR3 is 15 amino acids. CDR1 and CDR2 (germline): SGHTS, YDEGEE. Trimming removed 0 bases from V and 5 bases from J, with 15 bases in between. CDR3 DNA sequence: TGTGCCAGCAGCTTGGCGGTCGGGGGTCCCCACGAGCAGTACTTC. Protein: CASSLAVGGPHEQYF.

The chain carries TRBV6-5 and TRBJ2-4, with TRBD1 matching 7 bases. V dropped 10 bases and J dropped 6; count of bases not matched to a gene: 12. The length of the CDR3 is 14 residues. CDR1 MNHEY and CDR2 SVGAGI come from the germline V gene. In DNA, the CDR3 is TGTGCCACCACAAACAGGGGCGGCGGAAACATTCAGTACTTC. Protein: CATTNRGGGNIQYF.

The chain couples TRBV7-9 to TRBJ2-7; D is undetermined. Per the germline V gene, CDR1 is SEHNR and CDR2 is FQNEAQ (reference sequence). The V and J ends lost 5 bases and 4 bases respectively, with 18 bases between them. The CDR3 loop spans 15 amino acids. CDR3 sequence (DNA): TGTGCCAGCAGCCTTATTCCGGCCGGAGCATACGAGCAGTACTTC. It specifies CASSLIPAGAYEQYF. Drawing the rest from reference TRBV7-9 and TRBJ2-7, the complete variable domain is DTGVSQNPRHKITKRGQNVTFRCDPISEHNRLYWYRQTLGQGPEFLTYFQNEAQLEKSRLLSDRFSAERPKGSFSTLEIQRTEQGDSAMYLCASSLIPAGAYEQYFGPGTRLTVT.

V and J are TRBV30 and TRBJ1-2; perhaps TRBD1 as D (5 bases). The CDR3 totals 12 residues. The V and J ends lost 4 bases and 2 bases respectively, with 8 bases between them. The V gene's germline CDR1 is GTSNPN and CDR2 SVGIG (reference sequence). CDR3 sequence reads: CAWTQGNYGYTF. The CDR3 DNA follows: TGTGCCTGGACCCAGGGCAACTATGGCTACACCTTC.

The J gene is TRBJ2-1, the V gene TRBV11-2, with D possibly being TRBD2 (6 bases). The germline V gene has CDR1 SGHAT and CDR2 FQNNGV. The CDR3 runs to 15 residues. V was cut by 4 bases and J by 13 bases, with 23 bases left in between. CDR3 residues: CASSSRGWRGPHQFF. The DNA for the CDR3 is TGTGCCAGCAGCTCCCGAGGGTGGCGGGGTCCTCACCAGTTCTTC.

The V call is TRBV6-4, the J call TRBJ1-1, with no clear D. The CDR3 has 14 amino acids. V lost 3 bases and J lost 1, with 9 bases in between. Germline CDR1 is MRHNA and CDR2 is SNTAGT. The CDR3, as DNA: TGTGCCAGCAGTGAGGAGGGAACGAACACTGAAGCTTTCTTT. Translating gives CASSEEGTNTEAFF.

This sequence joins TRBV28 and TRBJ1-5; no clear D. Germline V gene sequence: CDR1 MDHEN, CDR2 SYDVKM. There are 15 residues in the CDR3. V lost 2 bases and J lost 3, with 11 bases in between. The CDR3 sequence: CASSLPGFDNQPQHF. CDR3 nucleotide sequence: TGTGCCAGCAGTTTACCGGGGTTCGACAATCAGCCCCAGCATTTT. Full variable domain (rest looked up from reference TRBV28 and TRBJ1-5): DVKVTQSSRYLVKRTGEKVFLECVQDMDHENMFWYRQDPGLGLRLIYFSYDVKMKEKGDIPEGYSVSREKKERFSLILESASTNQTSMYLCASSLPGFDNQPQHFGDGTRLSIL.

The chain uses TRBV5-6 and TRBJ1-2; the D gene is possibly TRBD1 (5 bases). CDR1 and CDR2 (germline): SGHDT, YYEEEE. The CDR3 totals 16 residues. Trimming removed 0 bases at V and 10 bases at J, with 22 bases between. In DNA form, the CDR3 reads TGTGCCAGCAGCTTGGATCGTCCGGAGCTTACGGGGGACTACACCTTC. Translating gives CASSLDRPELTGDYTF.

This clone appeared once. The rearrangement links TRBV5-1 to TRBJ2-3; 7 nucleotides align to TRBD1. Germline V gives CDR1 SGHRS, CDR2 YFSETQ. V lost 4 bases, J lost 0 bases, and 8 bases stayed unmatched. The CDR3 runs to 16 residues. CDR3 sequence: CASSPYLGQSTDTQYF. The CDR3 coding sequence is TGCGCCAGCAGCCCATACCTGGGACAGAGCACAGATACGCAGTATTTT.

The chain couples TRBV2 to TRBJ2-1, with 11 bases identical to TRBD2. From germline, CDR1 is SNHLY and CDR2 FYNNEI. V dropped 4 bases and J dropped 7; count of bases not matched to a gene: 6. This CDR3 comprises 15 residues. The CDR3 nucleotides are TGTGCCAGCAGTGTAGTCCTAGCGGGGGGAAATGAGCAGTTCTTC. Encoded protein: CASSVVLAGGNEQFF. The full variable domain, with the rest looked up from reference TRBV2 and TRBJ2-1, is EPEVTQTPSHQVTQMGQEVILRCVPISNHLYFYWYRQILGQKVEFLVSFYNNEISEKSEIFDDQFSVERPDGSNFTLKIRSTKLEDSAMYFCASSVVLAGGNEQFFGPGTRLTVL.

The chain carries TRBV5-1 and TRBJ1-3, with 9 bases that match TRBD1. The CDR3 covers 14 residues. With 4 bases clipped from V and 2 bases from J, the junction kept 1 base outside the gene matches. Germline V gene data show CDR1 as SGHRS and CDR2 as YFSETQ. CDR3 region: CASSRTGAGNTIYF. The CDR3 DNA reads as TGCGCCAGCAGCCGGACAGGGGCTGGAAACACCATATATTTT.

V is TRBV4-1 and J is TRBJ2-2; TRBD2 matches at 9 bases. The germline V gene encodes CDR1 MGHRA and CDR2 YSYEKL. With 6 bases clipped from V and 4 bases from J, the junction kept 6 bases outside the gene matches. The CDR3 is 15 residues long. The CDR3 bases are TGCGCCAGCAGACGTAGCGGGGGATCCACCGGGGAGCTGTTTTTT. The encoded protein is CASRRSGGSTGELFF.

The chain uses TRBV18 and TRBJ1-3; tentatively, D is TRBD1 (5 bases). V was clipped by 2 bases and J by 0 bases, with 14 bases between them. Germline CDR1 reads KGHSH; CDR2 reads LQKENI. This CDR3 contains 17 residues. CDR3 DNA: TGTGCCAGCTCACCATGGGGGACTCCTGCCTCTGGAAACACCATATATTTT. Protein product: CASSPWGTPASGNTIYF. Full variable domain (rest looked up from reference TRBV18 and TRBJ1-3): NAGVMQNPRHLVRRRGQEARLRCSPMKGHSHVYWYRQLPEEGLKFMVYLQKENIIDESGMPKERFSAEFPKEGPSILRIQQVVRGDSAAYFCASSPWGTPASGNTIYFGEGSWLTVV.

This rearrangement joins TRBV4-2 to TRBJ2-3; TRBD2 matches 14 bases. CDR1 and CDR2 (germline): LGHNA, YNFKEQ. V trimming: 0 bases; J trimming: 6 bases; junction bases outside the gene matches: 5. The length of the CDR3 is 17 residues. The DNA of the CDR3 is TGTGCCAGCAGCCAAGATCCGACTAGCGGGGGGGGCGATACGCAGTATTTT. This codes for CASSQDPTSGGGDTQYF.

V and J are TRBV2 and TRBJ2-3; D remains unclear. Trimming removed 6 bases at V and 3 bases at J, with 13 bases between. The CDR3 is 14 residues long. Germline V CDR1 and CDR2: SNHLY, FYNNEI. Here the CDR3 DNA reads TGTGCCAGCAGGTCGGTGCTAAAAACAGATACGCAGTATTTT. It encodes CASRSVLKTDTQYF.

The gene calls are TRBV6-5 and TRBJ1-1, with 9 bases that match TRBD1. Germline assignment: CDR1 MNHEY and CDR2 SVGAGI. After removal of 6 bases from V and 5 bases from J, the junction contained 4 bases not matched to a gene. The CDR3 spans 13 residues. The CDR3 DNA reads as TGTGCCAGCAGAAACGACAGGGGGACTGAAGCTTTCTTT. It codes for CASRNDRGTEAFF.

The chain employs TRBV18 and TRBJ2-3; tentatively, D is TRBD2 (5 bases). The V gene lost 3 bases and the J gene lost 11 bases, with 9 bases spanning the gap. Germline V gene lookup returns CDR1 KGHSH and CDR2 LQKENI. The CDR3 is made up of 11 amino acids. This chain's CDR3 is CASSPGEGQYF. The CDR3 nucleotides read TGTGCCAGCTCACCCGGGGAAGGGCAGTATTTT.

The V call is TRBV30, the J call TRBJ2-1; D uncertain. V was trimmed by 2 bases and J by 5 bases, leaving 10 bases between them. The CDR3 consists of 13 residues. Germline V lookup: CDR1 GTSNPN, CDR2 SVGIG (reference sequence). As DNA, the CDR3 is TGTGCCTGGAGTCCCGGTATAGACAATGAGCAGTTCTTC. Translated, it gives CAWSPGIDNEQFF.

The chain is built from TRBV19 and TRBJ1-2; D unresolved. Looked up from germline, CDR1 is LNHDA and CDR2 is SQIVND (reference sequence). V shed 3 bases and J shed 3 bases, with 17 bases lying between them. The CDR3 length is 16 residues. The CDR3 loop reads CASSIRTEIRDYGYTF. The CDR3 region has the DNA TGTGCCAGTAGTATTCGGACTGAGATACGGGACTATGGCTACACCTTC. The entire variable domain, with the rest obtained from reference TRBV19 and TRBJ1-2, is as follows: DGGITQSPKYLFRKEGQNVTLSCEQNLNHDAMYWYRQDPGQGLRLIYYSQIVNDFQKGDIAEGYSVSREKKESFPLTVTSAQKNPTAFYLCASSIRTEIRDYGYTFGSGTRLTVV.

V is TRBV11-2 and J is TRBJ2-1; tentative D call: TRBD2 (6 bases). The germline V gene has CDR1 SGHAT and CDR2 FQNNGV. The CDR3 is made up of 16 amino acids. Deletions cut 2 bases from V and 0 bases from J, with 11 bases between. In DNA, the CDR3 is TGTGCCAGCAGCTTATTGGACTATCCCTCCTACAATGAGCAGTTCTTC. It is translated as CASSLLDYPSYNEQFF.

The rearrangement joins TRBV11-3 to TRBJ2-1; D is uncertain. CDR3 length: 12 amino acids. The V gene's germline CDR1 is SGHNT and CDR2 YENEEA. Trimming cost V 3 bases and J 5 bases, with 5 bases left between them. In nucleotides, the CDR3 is TGTGCCAGCAGCTTTGACAACAATGAGCAGTTCTTC. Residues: CASSFDNNEQFF.

CDR3 sequence reads: CASSEILGAGANVLTF. The CDR3 DNA sequence: TGTGCCAGCAGTGAAATCTTAGGGGCTGGGGCCAACGTCCTGACTTTC. This chain uses TRBV6-1 with TRBJ2-6, with D possibly matching TRBD1 (5 bases). V was pared by 2 bases and J by 2 bases, with 10 bases between. The CDR3 has 16 residues. Germline loops: CDR1 MNHNS, CDR2 SASEGT.

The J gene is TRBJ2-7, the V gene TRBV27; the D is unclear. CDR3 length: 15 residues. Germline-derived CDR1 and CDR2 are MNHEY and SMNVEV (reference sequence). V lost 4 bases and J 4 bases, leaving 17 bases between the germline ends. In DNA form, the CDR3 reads TGTGCCAGCAGTTCCCAGGCATTACCACAATACGAGCAGTACTTC. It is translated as CASSSQALPQYEQYF.

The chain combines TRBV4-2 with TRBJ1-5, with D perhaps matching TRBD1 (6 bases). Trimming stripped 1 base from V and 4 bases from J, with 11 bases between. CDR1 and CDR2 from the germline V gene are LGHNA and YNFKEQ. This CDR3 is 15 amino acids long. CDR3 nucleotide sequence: TGTGCCAGCAGCCAAGTACAGGGTGGAAATCAGCCCCAGCATTTT. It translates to CASSQVQGGNQPQHF.

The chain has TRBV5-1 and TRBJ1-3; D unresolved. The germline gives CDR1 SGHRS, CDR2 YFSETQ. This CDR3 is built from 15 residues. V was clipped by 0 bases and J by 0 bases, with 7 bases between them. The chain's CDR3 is CASSLAGSSGNTIYF. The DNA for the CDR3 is TGCGCCAGCAGCTTGGCCGGGAGCTCTGGAAACACCATATATTTT.